The rows below give T cell receptor beta chains drawn from one sample of a study of CXCR3-negative and CXCR3-positive naive CD8 T cells. TCRdb reprocessed the 5' RACE reads; each CDR3 protein has one entry and no DNA is given. In all, the sample yields roughly 6,600 distinct CDR3 sequences. The sample comprised naive CXCR3+ CD8+ T cells from blood. These receptors all stem from a human donor in good health. Some clones in this sample may be carry-over from other donors' samples. CDR3s include the opening cysteine and the closing phenylalanine or tryptophan. Only some rows state a clone size, as once, few, many or a class for expanded clones.

cdr3_aa clone_size j_call v_call
CASSHRQGFSWEQFF - TRBJ2-1 TRBV28
CASSVHEGGSTDTQYF - TRBJ2-3 TRBV9
CSVGGSGEQFF - TRBJ2-1 TRBV29-1
CASSQDGGQNSPLHF medium-sized TRBJ1-6 TRBV4-3
CASSWTGGGQPQHF medium-sized TRBJ1-5 TRBV6-2/TRBV6-3
CSAKSGSSYNEQFF medium-sized TRBJ2-1 TRBV20-1
CASSQESLAGGSSSYNEQFF - TRBJ2-1 TRBV4-3
CASSVVHRTVIYGYTF - TRBJ1-2 TRBV19
CATSGAWEATASYNEQFF medium-sized TRBJ2-1 TRBV24-1
CSARDRQGRDGYTF medium-sized TRBJ1-2 TRBV20-1
CSVRGETYEQYF medium-sized TRBJ2-7 TRBV29-1
CASSIAETGELFF medium-sized TRBJ2-2 TRBV19
CASSPMTVGYNEQFF - TRBJ2-1 TRBV18
CASGFDNTEAFF - TRBJ1-1 TRBV12-5
CASSIGLAYNEQFF - TRBJ2-1 TRBV19
CASSLGSGSNYGYTF - TRBJ1-2 TRBV11-2
CASSGPRNTEAFF - TRBJ1-1 TRBV10-1
CASSLPDNTGELFF - TRBJ2-2 TRBV5-4
CASSPGTGETYEQYF - TRBJ2-7 TRBV5-1
CSARDPSGTYNEQFF medium-sized TRBJ2-1 TRBV20-1
CSVEGGLTSMTDTQYF medium-sized TRBJ2-3 TRBV29-1
CASSEFSSTDTQYF medium-sized TRBJ2-3 TRBV2
CASSPGHEQFF - TRBJ2-1 TRBV9
CATRSGTDYGYTF - TRBJ1-2 TRBV15
CASSQAQGLAGAQETQYF - TRBJ2-5 TRBV3-1
CASRPPGGSFYNEQFF medium-sized TRBJ2-1 TRBV13
CASSSRASSYNEQFF - TRBJ2-1 TRBV2
CASSDRGLSQPQHF - TRBJ1-5 TRBV3-1
CATSSITSRGENGYTF medium-sized TRBJ1-2 TRBV15
CASSFRAAQETQYF - TRBJ2-5 TRBV5-1
CAISADLAGGSSSTEQFF - TRBJ2-1 TRBV10-3
CSHSGGESSTDTQYF medium-sized TRBJ2-3 TRBV29-1